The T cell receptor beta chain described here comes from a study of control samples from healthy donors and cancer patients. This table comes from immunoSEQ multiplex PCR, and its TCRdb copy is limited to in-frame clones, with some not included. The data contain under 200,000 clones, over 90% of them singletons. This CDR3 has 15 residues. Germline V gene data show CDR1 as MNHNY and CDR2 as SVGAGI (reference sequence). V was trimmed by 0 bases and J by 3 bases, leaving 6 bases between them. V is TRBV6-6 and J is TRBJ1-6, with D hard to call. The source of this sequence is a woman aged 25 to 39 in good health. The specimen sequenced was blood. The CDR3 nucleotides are TGTGCCAGCAGTTACTCGGAGATCTATAATTCACCCCTCCACTTT. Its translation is CASSYSEIYNSPLHF.